A selection of T cell receptor beta chains follows, all from one sample in a study of blood T cell repertoires in COVID-19. Sequenced by immunoSEQ multiplex PCR; TCRdb stores in-frame clones only, minus some. The sample holds 250,000 to 300,000 clones; around nine tenths are singletons and the top ten take about 4.6%. Sequencing used peripheral blood. Every receptor here comes from a man in his forties or fifties with acute or convalescent COVID-19. Each CDR3 is given with its conserved first and last residue. The order of the fields is clone size, D gene, V gene, CDR3 length, J gene, CDR3 protein, CDR3 DNA. A D gene is named only where the DNA matches it firmly. Clone size is not always given. Where it is, it says once, few, many or a class for expanded clones.

once	TRBD1	TRBV13	18	TRBJ1-3	CASSLGPTGGSSGNTIYF	TGTGCCAGCAGCTTGGGGCCGACAGGGGGAAGCTCTGGAAACACCATATATTTT
.	.	TRBV24-1	13	TRBJ1-2	CATSEGSNYGYTF	TGTGCCACCAGTGAGGGCTCTAACTATGGCTACACCTTC
.	.	TRBV6-5	12	TRBJ1-5	CASRAANQPQHF	TGTGCCAGCAGGGCGGCGAATCAGCCCCAGCATTTT
.	.	TRBV24-1	13	TRBJ1-1	CATRTGPGTEAFF	TGTGCCACCAGAACCGGACCGGGAACTGAAGCTTTCTTT
.	.	TRBV6-2/TRBV6-3	14	TRBJ2-7	CASSYKGVVNEQYF	TGTGCCAGCAGTTACAAGGGGGTAGTAAACGAGCAGTACTTC
.	.	TRBV7-2	13	TRBJ1-1	CASSPHQGTEAFF	TGTGCCAGCAGCCCGCACCAGGGGACTGAAGCTTTCTTT
once	TRBD1	TRBV2	16	TRBJ1-2	CASSPGQGGFGYGYTF	TGTGCCAGCAGTCCGGGACAGGGCGGCTTTGGCTATGGCTACACCTTC
.	TRBD1	TRBV5-8	15	TRBJ2-7	CASTRGWTGTYEQYF	TGTGCCAGCACCCGGGGGTGGACAGGGACCTACGAGCAGTACTTC
.	TRBD2	TRBV7-9	15	TRBJ2-1	CASSPSGGWYNEQFF	TGTGCCAGCAGCCCTAGCGGGGGGTGGTACAATGAGCAGTTCTTC
once	.	TRBV11-2	16	TRBJ2-1	CASSLATGGHYNEQFF	TGTGCCAGCAGCTTAGCAACGGGGGGCCACTACAATGAGCAGTTCTTC
once	.	TRBV7-2	15	TRBJ2-2	CASSLASQSTGELFF	TGTGCCAGCAGCTTAGCTAGCCAAAGCACCGGGGAGCTGTTTTTT
.	.	TRBV12-5	11	TRBJ2-5	CASGYSETQYF	TGTGCTAGTGGTTATTCGGAGACCCAGTACTTC
.	TRBD2	TRBV12-5	13	TRBJ2-1	CASGLGEGNEQFF	TGTGCTAGTGGTTTGGGGGAGGGCAATGAGCAGTTCTTC
once	.	TRBV11-2	14	TRBJ2-7	CASSPLSSAYEQYF	TGTGCCAGCAGCCCCCTGAGTTCTGCCTACGAGCAGTACTTC
.	.	TRBV12-3/TRBV12-4	12	TRBJ1-1	CASRTGVTEAFF	TGTGCCAGCAGGACGGGGGTAACTGAAGCTTTCTTT
.	.	TRBV6-1	15	TRBJ1-6	CASSELQWNNSPLHF	TGTGCCAGCAGTGAACTACAGTGGAATAATTCACCCCTCCACTTT
.	TRBD1	TRBV5-1	14	TRBJ2-7	CASKRTGGPYEQYF	TGCGCCAGCAAACGGACAGGGGGCCCCTACGAGCAGTACTTC
.	TRBD1	TRBV7-2	13	TRBJ1-2	CASSPGDRVGYTF	TGTGCCAGCAGCCCAGGGGACAGGGTTGGCTACACCTTC
.	TRBD1	TRBV12-5	15	TRBJ1-1	CASGLGQGLNTEAFF	TGTGCTAGTGGTTTGGGACAGGGGCTGAACACTGAAGCTTTCTTT
.	TRBD1	TRBV10-2	16	TRBJ1-5	CASMGNRGRSNQPQHF	TGCGCCAGCATGGGAAACAGGGGTCGAAGCAATCAGCCCCAGCATTTT